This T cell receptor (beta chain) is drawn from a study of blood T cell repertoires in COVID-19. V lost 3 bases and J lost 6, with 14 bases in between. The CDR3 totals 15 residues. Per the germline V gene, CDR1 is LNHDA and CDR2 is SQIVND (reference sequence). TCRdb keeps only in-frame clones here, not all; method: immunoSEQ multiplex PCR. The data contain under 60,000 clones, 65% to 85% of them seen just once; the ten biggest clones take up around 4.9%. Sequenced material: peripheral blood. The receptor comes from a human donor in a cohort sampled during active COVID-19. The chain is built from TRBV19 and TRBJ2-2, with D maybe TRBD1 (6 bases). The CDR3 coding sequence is TGTGCCAGTAGTATCGCTTTTCAGGGGTCCGGGGAGCTGTTTTTT. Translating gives CASSIAFQGSGELFF.